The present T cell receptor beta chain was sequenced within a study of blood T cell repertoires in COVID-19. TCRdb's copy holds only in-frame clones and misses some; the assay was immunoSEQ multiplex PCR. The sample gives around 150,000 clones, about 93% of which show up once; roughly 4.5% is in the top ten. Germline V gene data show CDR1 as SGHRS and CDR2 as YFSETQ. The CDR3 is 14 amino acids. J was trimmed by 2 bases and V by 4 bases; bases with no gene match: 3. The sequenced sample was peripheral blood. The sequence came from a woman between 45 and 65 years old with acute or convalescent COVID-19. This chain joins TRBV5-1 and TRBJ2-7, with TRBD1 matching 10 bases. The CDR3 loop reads CASSAGQGAYEQYF. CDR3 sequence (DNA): TGCGCCAGCAGCGCAGGACAGGGGGCCTACGAGCAGTACTTC.